The 20 T cell receptor beta chains presented below share a single source sample, sequenced in a study of shared clonotypes between healthy human individuals. Cells designated naive CD8 were CD45RO-negative and were positively selected for CCR7, with terminally differentiated effector memory CD45RA+ cells excluded. Using immunoSEQ multiplex PCR, the repertoire was profiled, and TCRdb retains in-frame clones only, with some absent. The sample lists roughly 590,000 clones, less than 97% occurring once. The sequencing input was naive CD8+ T cells sorted from blood. The receptors derive from a woman aged 30 to 39 in good health.

V gene TRBV2 combines with J gene TRBJ2-5; D is uncertain. The last part of the DNA fits TRBJ2-7 better; the J call may be wrong. The CDR3 sequence is 12 residues long. The germline V gene encodes CDR1 SNHLY and CDR2 FYNNEI. CDR3 DNA sequence: TGTGCCAGCAGTGAAAATACCTACGAGCAGTACTTC. Translated, it gives CASSENTYEQYF.

DNA of the CDR3: TGTGCCAGCAGCCCTTCAGCGGGTGACTACAATGAGCAGTTCTTC. It specifies CASSPSAGDYNEQFF. The gene calls are TRBV9 and TRBJ2-1; weak D call: TRBD2 (6 bases). The CDR3 is 15 residues long. Per the germline V gene, CDR1 is SGDLS and CDR2 is YYNGEE. The germline V and J ends were trimmed by 4 bases and 3 bases, with 14 bases remaining between them.

V is TRBV28 and J is TRBJ1-4, with D possibly matching TRBD1 (5 bases). The germline CDR1 and CDR2 sequences are MDHEN and SYDVKM. V was trimmed by 2 bases and J by 7 bases, leaving 14 bases between them. The CDR3 has 15 residues. The CDR3 is CASSLGVGVGEKLFF. The CDR3 DNA reads TGTGCCAGCAGTTTAGGGGTAGGGGTGGGTGAAAAACTGTTTTTT.

This rearrangement joins TRBV13 to TRBJ2-5; 7 nucleotides line up with TRBD1. Germline V gene lookup returns CDR1 PRHDT and CDR2 FYEKMQ (reference sequence). J lost 3 bases, V lost 5 bases, and 12 bases had no gene match. The CDR3 contains 16 residues. The DNA for the CDR3 is TGTGCCAGCAGCGAGGGAACAGGGGCCTACAAAGAGACCCAGTACTTC. Translating gives CASSEGTGAYKETQYF.

The chain employs TRBV28 and TRBJ1-5, with 12 bases identical to TRBD1. The CDR3 contains 19 residues. Per the germline V gene, CDR1 is MDHEN and CDR2 is SYDVKM. The V segment lost 2 bases and the J segment 4 bases; nucleotides outside the gene matches: 12. CDR3 DNA sequence: TGTGCCAGCAGTTTAAGAGGGGGGACAGGGGGCGCCTCAAATCAGCCCCAGCATTTT. Residues: CASSLRGGTGGASNQPQHF.

The chain joins TRBV5-4 to TRBJ2-7; no clear D gene. CDR3 size: 14 residues. Per germline, CDR1 SGHNT and CDR2 YYREEE (reference sequence). The ends were cut back, 1 base at V and 2 bases at J, with 10 bases in the middle. The CDR3 coding sequence is TGTGCCAGCAGCTTGAGGGTGAACCCCTACGAGCAGTACTTC. Protein product: CASSLRVNPYEQYF.

The chain's CDR3 is CASSGEGTGSGEQFF. CDR3 coding DNA: TGTGCCAGCAGTGGTGAGGGCACAGGTAGTGGTGAGCAGTTCTTC. The chain has TRBV7-9 and TRBJ2-1; TRBD1 or TRBD2 may be the D gene (5 bases each). The V gene's germline CDR1 is SEHNR and CDR2 FQNEAQ (reference sequence). Trimming shortened V by 6 bases and J by 9 bases, and 21 bases separated the two germline ends. The CDR3 contains 15 residues.

V and J are TRBV27 and TRBJ1-3; D may be TRBD1 (5 bases). The CDR3 extends over 14 amino acids. From germline, CDR1 is MNHEY and CDR2 SMNVEV (reference sequence). V lost 4 bases and J lost 4, with 11 bases in between. The CDR3 spells CASSSLGAGNTIYF. The CDR3 coding sequence is TGTGCCAGCAGTTCCCTCGGGGCCGGAAACACCATATATTTT.

V gene TRBV2 combines with J gene TRBJ2-3; TRBD2 matches at 8 bases. This CDR3 is 17 amino acids long. Per the germline V gene, CDR1 is SNHLY and CDR2 is FYNNEI. The J segment lost 1 base and the V segment lost 0 bases, leaving 6 bases of the junction unmatched. CDR3 in DNA: TGTGCCAGCAGTGAAGCGGTTGCAGCGGGAGGCACAGATACGCAGTATTTT. Amino acid sequence: CASSEAVAAGGTDTQYF. The full variable domain, in which reference TRBV2 and TRBJ2-3 provide the parts outside the CDR3, is EPEVTQTPSHQVTQMGQEVILRCVPISNHLYFYWYRQILGQKVEFLVSFYNNEISEKSEIFDDQFSVERPDGSNFTLKIRSTKLEDSAMYFCASSEAVAAGGTDTQYFGPGTRLTVL.

The chain recombines TRBV29-1 with TRBJ2-7; the D gene is possibly TRBD1 (6 bases). Looked up from germline, CDR1 is SQVTM and CDR2 is ANQGSEA. The CDR3 runs to 11 residues. V was clipped by 4 bases and J by 4 bases, with 8 bases between them. The CDR3 nucleotides are TGCAGCGTTGCCAGGGGTTACGAGCAGTACTTC. Protein product: CSVARGYEQYF.

The genes are TRBV11-2 and TRBJ2-1; TRBD2 matches at 11 bases. V shed 0 bases and J 7 bases; nucleotides not matched to a gene: 2. The CDR3 length is 15 residues. CDR1 is SGHAT, CDR2 FQNNGV, per germline. The CDR3 nucleotides read TGTGCCAGCAGCTTAGAGATAGCGGGAGGGAATGAGCAGTTCTTC. Protein: CASSLEIAGGNEQFF.

This chain links TRBV9 with TRBJ1-1; D call uncertain. The ends were cut back, 0 bases at V and 5 bases at J, with 11 bases in the middle. Germline assignment: CDR1 SGDLS and CDR2 YYNGEE. There are 14 residues in the CDR3. Written as DNA, the CDR3 is TGTGCCAGCAGCGTAGGTGCCCTGGGGACTGAAGCTTTCTTT. Amino acid sequence: CASSVGALGTEAFF.

Worth noting for this clone: Additional DNA sequences in this sample encode the identical CDR3. The chain's CDR3 is CASSLGTEAFF. The DNA for the CDR3 is TGTGCCAGCAGCTTAGGCACTGAAGCTTTCTTT. V and J are TRBV7-2 and TRBJ1-1; D is undetermined. V was shortened by 1 base and J by 4 bases, with 1 base between the two germline ends. This CDR3 comprises 11 residues. Germline V CDR1 and CDR2: SGHTA, FQGNSA.

The chain is built from TRBV29-1 and TRBJ2-2; no clear D. With 6 bases removed from V and 1 base from J, the gap between germline ends came to 12 bases. This CDR3 spans 14 amino acids. Germline CDR1 and CDR2: SQVTM and ANQGSEA. CDR3 nucleotides: TGCAGCGTAGATCTTAGGCAGAACACCGGGGAGCTGTTTTTT. Protein sequence: CSVDLRQNTGELFF.

The chain links TRBV30 to TRBJ2-7; D gene unclear. Germline V CDR1 and CDR2: GTSNPN, SVGIG (reference sequence). The V end lost 5 bases, the J end lost 0 bases, and 8 bases lay between the germline ends. CDR3 length: 12 amino acids. CDR3 sequence: CAWHVTSYEQYF. The CDR3 nucleotides read TGTGCCTGGCACGTAACCTCCTACGAGCAGTACTTC.

This sequence joins TRBV6-6 and TRBJ2-7; possibly TRBD1 or TRBD2 for D (5 bases each). CDR1 and CDR2 from the germline V gene are MNHNY and SVGAGI (reference sequence). Trimming removed 5 bases at V and 5 bases at J, with 19 bases between. This CDR3 comprises 15 residues. CDR3 region: CASSRQKLGENEQYF. CDR3 coding DNA: TGTGCCAGCAGTCGGCAGAAGCTAGGGGAGAACGAGCAGTACTTC.

The chain employs TRBV28 and TRBJ1-4; TRBD1 might be the D (6 bases). V dropped 1 base and J dropped 7 bases, with 22 bases sitting between them. This CDR3 has 18 amino acids. CDR1 and CDR2 from the germline V gene are MDHEN and SYDVKM. The CDR3 nucleotides are TGTGCCAGCAGTTTATTAGGACTCCCGGGGAGGGGGATTGAAAAACTGTTTTTT. Encoded protein: CASSLLGLPGRGIEKLFF.

The CDR3 sequence: CASKKTRGTTDTQYF. The CDR3 DNA reads TGTGCCAGCAAAAAAACAAGGGGGACGACAGATACGCAGTATTTT. The chain is built from TRBV28 and TRBJ2-3; TRBD1 might be the D (6 bases). V lost 7 bases, J lost 3 bases, and 17 bases lay in between. Germline CDR1 MDHEN, CDR2 SYDVKM. The CDR3 is 15 residues long.

V usage is TRBV30 and J usage is TRBJ2-7; 13 bases fit TRBD2. The CDR3 contains 15 residues. The J segment lost 2 bases and the V segment lost 0 bases, leaving 1 base of the junction unmatched. Germline CDR1 and CDR2: GTSNPN and SVGIG (reference sequence). The chain's CDR3 is CAWSVGTSGAYEQYF. The CDR3 DNA is TGTGCCTGGAGTGTCGGGACTAGCGGGGCCTACGAGCAGTACTTC.

The chain links TRBV19 to TRBJ1-5; 7 bases are shared with TRBD1. The CDR3 spans 15 residues. From germline, CDR1 is LNHDA and CDR2 SQIVND (reference sequence). V lost 6 bases to trimming and J lost 0 bases; unmatched junction nucleotides: 5. The CDR3: CASRGGQHSNQPQHF. The CDR3 bases are TGTGCCAGTAGAGGGGGACAGCATAGCAATCAGCCCCAGCATTTT.